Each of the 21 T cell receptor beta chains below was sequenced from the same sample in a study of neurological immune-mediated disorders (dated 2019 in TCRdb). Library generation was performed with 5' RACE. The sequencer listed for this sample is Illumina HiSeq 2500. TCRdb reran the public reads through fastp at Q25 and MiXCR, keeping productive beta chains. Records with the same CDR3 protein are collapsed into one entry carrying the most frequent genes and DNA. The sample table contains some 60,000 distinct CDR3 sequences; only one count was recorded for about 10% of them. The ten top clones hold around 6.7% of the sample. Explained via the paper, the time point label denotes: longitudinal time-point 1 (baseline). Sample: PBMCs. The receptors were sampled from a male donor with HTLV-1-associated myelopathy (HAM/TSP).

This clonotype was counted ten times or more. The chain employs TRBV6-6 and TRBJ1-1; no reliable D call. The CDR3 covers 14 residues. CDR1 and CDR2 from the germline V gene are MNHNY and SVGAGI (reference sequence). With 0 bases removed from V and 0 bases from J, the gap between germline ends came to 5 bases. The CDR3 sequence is CASSYSIMNTEAFF. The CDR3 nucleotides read TGTGCCAGCAGTTACTCGATCATGAACACTGAAGCTTTCTTT.

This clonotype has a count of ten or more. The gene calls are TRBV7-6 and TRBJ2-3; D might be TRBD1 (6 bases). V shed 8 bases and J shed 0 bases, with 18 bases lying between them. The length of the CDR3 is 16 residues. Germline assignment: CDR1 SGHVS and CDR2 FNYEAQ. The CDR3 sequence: CASSQWGPSSTDTQYF. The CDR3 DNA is TGTGCCAGCTCCCAATGGGGGCCTTCTAGCACAGATACGCAGTATTTT.

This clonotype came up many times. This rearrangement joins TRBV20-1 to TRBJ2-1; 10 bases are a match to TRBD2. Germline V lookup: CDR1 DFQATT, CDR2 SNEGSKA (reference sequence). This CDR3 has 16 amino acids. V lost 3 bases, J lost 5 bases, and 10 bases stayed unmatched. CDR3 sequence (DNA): TGCAGTGCTAGCAAGATTACTAGCGGGACCAACAATGAGCAGTTCTTC. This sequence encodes CSASKITSGTNNEQFF.

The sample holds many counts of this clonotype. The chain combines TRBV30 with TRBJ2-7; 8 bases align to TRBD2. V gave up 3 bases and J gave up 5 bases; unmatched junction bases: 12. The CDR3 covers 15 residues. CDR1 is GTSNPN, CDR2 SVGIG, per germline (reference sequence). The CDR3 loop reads CAWSTGQAGRDEQYF. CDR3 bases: TGTGCCTGGAGCACGGGCCAGGCCGGGAGGGACGAGCAGTACTTC.

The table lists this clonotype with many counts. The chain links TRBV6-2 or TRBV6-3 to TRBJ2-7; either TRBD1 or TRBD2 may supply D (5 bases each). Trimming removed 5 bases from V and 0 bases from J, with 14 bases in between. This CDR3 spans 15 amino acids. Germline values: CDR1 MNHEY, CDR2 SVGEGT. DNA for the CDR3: TGTGCCAGCAGTGCCCCCGGGACGGCCTCCTACGAGCAGTACTTC. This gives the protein CASSAPGTASYEQYF.

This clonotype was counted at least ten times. The CDR3 protein is CSAGAGTGYYNEQFF. Here the CDR3 DNA reads TGCAGCGCGGGTGCCGGGACAGGGTACTACAATGAGCAGTTCTTC. J is TRBJ2-1 and V is TRBV29-1; TRBD1 matches at 9 bases. The CDR3 loop spans 15 amino acids. CDR1 is SQVTM and CDR2 is ANQGSEA in the germline V gene. Germline trimming cut 7 bases from V and 3 bases from J; bases unmatched to any gene: 10.

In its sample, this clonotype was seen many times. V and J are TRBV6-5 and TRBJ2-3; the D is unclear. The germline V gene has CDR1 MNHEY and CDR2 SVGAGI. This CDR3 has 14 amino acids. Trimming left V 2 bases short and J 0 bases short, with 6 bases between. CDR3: CASSYETSTDTQYF. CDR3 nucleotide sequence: TGTGCCAGCAGTTACGAAACTAGCACAGATACGCAGTATTTT.

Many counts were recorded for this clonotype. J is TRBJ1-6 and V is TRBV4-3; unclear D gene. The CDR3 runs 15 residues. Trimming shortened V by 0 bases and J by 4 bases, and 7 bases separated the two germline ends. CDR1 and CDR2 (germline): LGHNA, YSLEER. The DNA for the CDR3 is TGCGCCAGCAGCCAAGAACCAGGTTATAATTCACCCCTCCACTTT. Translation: CASSQEPGYNSPLHF.

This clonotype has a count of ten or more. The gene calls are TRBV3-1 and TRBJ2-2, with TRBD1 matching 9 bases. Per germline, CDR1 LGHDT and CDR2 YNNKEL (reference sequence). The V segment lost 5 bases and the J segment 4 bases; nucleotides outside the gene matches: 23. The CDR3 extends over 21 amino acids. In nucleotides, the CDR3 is TGTGCCAGCAGCAGAAGATCACCACGGGACAGGGTTTCAATATTCACCGGGGAGCTGTTTTTT. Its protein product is CASSRRSPRDRVSIFTGELFF.

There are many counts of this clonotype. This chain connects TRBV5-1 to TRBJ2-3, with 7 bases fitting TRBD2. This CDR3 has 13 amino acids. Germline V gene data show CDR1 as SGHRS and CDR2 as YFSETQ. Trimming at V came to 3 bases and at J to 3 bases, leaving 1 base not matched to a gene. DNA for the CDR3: TGCGCCAGCAGCTCCGGGGGGACAGATACGCAGTATTTT. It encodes CASSSGGTDTQYF.

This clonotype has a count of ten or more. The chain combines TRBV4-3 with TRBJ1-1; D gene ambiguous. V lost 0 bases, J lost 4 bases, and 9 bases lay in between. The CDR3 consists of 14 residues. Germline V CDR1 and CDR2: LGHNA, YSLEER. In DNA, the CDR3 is TGCGCCAGCAGCCAAGATCTAAGGCCCACTGAAGCTTTCTTT. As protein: CASSQDLRPTEAFF.

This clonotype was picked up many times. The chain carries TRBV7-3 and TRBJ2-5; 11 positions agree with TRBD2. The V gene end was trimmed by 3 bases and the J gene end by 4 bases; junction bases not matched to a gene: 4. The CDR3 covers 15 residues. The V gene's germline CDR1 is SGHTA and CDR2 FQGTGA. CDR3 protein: CASSFSGGDRETQYF. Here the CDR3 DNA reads TGTGCCAGCAGCTTTAGCGGGGGGGACCGAGAGACCCAGTACTTC.

The CDR3 coding sequence is TGTGCCAGCAGCTTAACCGGACAGGGGGCGGTTTTTAACTATGGCTACACCTTC. Translating it yields CASSLTGQGAVFNYGYTF. V is TRBV7-6 and J is TRBJ1-2; TRBD1 matches at 11 bases. V shed 2 bases and J 1 base; nucleotides not matched to a gene: 9. Germline values: CDR1 SGHVS, CDR2 FNYEAQ. CDR3 length: 18 residues.

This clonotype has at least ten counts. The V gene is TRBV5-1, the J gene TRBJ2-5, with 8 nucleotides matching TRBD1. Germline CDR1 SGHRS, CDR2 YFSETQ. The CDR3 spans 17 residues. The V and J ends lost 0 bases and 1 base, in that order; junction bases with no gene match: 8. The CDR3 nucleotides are TGCGCCAGCAGCTTGGGGGGGTCGACAGGGGCCCAAGAGACCCAGTACTTC. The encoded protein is CASSLGGSTGAQETQYF.

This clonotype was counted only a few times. This CDR3 is CAISESGGGYTF. CDR3 nucleotide sequence: TGTGCCATCAGTGAGTCTGGGGGTGGCTACACCTTC. The chain carries TRBV10-3 and TRBJ1-2, with D perhaps TRBD1 (5 bases). CDR3 size: 12 residues. CDR1 and CDR2 (germline): ENHRY, SYGVKD. With 0 bases removed from V and 7 bases from J, the gap between germline ends came to 6 bases.

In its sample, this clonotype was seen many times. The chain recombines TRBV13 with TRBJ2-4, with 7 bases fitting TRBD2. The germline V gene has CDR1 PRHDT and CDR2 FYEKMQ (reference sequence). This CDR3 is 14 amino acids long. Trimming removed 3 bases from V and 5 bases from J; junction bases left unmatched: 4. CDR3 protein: CASSFYRGENIQYF. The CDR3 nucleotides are TGTGCCAGCAGCTTCTATCGGGGGGAAAACATTCAGTACTTC.

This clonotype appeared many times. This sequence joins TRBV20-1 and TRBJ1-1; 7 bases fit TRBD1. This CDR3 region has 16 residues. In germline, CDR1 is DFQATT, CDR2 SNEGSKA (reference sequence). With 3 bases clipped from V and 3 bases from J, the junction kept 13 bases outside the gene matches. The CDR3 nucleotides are TGCAGTGCTAGCCACAGGGGTTCGTTTTCGTACACTGAAGCTTTCTTT. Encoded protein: CSASHRGSFSYTEAFF.

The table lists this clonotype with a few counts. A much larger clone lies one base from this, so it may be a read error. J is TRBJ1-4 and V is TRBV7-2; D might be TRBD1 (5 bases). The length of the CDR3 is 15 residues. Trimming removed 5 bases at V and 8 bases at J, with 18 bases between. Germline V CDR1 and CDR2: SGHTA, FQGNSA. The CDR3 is CASSAGGAIGEKLFF. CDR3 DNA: TGTGCCAGCAGCGCCGGGGGAGCCATCGGCGAAAAACTGTTTTTT.

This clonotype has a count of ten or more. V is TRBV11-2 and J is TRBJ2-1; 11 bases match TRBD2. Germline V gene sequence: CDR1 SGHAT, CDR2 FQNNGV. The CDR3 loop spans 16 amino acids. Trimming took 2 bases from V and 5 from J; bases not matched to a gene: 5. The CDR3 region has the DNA TGTGCCAGCAGCTTATTGGGACTAGCGGTGGACAATGAGCAGTTCTTC. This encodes CASSLLGLAVDNEQFF.

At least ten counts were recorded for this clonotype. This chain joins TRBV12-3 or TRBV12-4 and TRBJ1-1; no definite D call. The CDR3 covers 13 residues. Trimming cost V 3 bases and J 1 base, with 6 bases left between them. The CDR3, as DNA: TGTGCCAGCAGTTTGGTCAGGAACACTGAAGCTTTCTTT. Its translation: CASSLVRNTEAFF.

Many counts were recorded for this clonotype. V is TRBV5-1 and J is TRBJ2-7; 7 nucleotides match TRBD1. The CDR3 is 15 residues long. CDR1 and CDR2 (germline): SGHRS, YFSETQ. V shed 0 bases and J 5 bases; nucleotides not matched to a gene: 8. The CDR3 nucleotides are TGCGCCAGCAGCTTGGAGGGGGACAGTACCCACGAGCAGTACTTC. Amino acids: CASSLEGDSTHEQYF.